This passage covers 5 T cell receptor beta chains from one sample sequenced in a study of control samples from healthy donors and cancer patients. This table comes from immunoSEQ multiplex PCR, and its TCRdb copy is limited to in-frame clones, with some not included. The data hold 170,000 or so clones, with roughly 91% observed a single time. The specimen was blood. The receptors derive from a man between 18 and 35 years old in good health.

This chain links TRBV24-1 with TRBJ1-2, with D tentatively TRBD1 (5 bases). V shed 3 bases and J shed 3 bases, with 13 bases lying between them. Germline CDR1 reads KGHDR; CDR2 reads SFDVKD. The CDR3 contains 15 residues. CDR3 sequence (DNA): TGTGCCACCAGTGATCAGAGGGGCCTGGACTATGGCTACACCTTC. Its protein product is CATSDQRGLDYGYTF.

This rearrangement joins TRBV7-2 to TRBJ2-1, with TRBD2 matching over 14 bases. Per germline, CDR1 SGHTA and CDR2 FQGNSA. The CDR3 length is 17 residues. With V trimmed by 1 base and J by 8 bases, 7 bases remained unmatched. The CDR3 spells CASSLVVGTSGGDEQFF. The CDR3 DNA reads TGTGCCAGCAGCTTAGTGGTGGGGACTAGCGGGGGCGATGAGCAGTTCTTC.

The chain is built from TRBV4-1 and TRBJ2-7; no reliable D call. This CDR3 has 13 residues. CDR1 and CDR2 (germline): MGHRA, YSYEKL. The germline V and J ends were trimmed by 0 bases and 12 bases, with 15 bases remaining between them. CDR3 amino acids: CASSQEVFLYLYF. CDR3 DNA sequence: TGCGCCAGCAGCCAAGAAGTCTTTCTATATTTGTACTTC.

The chain employs TRBV4-1 and TRBJ1-6; weak D call: TRBD1 (6 bases). Germline V gives CDR1 MGHRA, CDR2 YSYEKL. V gave up 0 bases and J gave up 10 bases, with 19 bases separating them. The CDR3 sequence is 17 residues long. The CDR3 DNA reads TGCGCCAGCAGCCAAGATCACCGGGGGGCTCCTATGTCACCCCTCCACTTT. Protein sequence: CASSQDHRGAPMSPLHF.

This clone was counted a single time. The CDR3 loop reads CATSDSGQVGEQYF. The DNA of the CDR3 is TGTGCCACCAGTGACTCAGGACAGGTCGGCGAGCAGTACTTC. The rearrangement links TRBV24-1 to TRBJ2-7; 7 bases are a match to TRBD1. With V trimmed by 4 bases and J by 6 bases, 8 bases remained unmatched. The length of the CDR3 is 14 residues. The V gene's germline CDR1 is KGHDR and CDR2 SFDVKD.